Presented here are 14 T cell receptor beta chains from one specimen sequenced in a study of shared clonotypes between healthy human individuals. Only in-frame clones appear in the TCRdb table, and some are missing; sequencing was by immunoSEQ multiplex PCR. Among 1.4 million or so clones listed, around 98.5% were seen once. Sequenced: naive CD4+ T cells sorted from blood. Subset reported: CD45RA+ positively selected. The receptors stem from a young man in good health.

The V call is TRBV25-1, the J call TRBJ2-5; TRBD2 matches 8 bases. With 5 bases clipped from V and 2 bases from J, the junction kept 4 bases outside the gene matches. In germline, CDR1 is MGHDK, CDR2 SYGVNS. There are 14 residues in the CDR3. The CDR3 here is CASSLPGGQETQYF. CDR3 DNA sequence: TGTGCCAGCAGTCTCCCGGGGGGGCAAGAGACCCAGTACTTC.

The chain employs TRBV7-3 and TRBJ2-5; TRBD1 aligns across 7 bases. Germline lookup yields CDR1 SGHTA and CDR2 FQGTGA. The CDR3 totals 15 residues. The J segment lost 3 bases and the V segment lost 3 bases, leaving 7 bases of the junction unmatched. CDR3 sequence reads: CASSFQGGRKETQYF. For the CDR3, the DNA is TGTGCCAGCAGCTTCCAAGGGGGCAGGAAAGAGACCCAGTACTTC. Variable domain in full (rest from reference TRBV7-3 and TRBJ2-5): GAGVSQTPSNKVTEKGKYVELRCDPISGHTALYWYRQSLGQGPEFLIYFQGTGAADDSGLPNDRFFAVRPEGSVSTLKIQRTERGDSAVYLCASSFQGGRKETQYFGPGTRLLVL.

The CDR3 DNA follows: TGTGCCAGCAGCGTAGAGGGGCGCGGCTATGGCTACACCTTC. Protein: CASSVEGRGYGYTF. This sequence joins TRBV9 and TRBJ1-2, with TRBD1 as a possible D gene (5 bases). The CDR3 is made up of 14 amino acids. Per germline, CDR1 SGDLS and CDR2 YYNGEE. The germline V and J ends were trimmed by 0 bases and 4 bases, with 10 bases remaining between them.

This clone came up once. V gene TRBV10-3 combines with J gene TRBJ2-7, with D tentatively TRBD1 (5 bases). This CDR3 spans 11 amino acids. The germline V gene encodes CDR1 ENHRY and CDR2 SYGVKD. V was shortened by 6 bases and J by 5 bases, with 8 bases between the two germline ends. The CDR3 bases are TGTGCCATCAGGGAACAGGACGAGCAGTACTTC. This translates into CAIREQDEQYF.

The rearrangement uses TRBV6-6 and TRBJ2-1, with D uncertain. V was trimmed by 6 bases and J by 4 bases, leaving 13 bases between them. The CDR3 spans 14 residues. Per germline, CDR1 MNHNY and CDR2 SVGAGI (reference sequence). DNA of the CDR3: TGTGCCAGCAGGGTTCGGACGGATTACAATGAGCAGTTCTTC. Its protein is CASRVRTDYNEQFF.

Written as DNA, the CDR3 is TGTGCCAGCAGACTGGGTAGCCACACTGAAGCTTTCTTT. Its translation: CASRLGSHTEAFF. The genes are TRBV25-1 and TRBJ1-1, with D unclear. This CDR3 has 13 residues. V was pared by 6 bases and J by 3 bases, with 11 bases between. The V gene's germline CDR1 is MGHDK and CDR2 SYGVNS.

This sequence joins TRBV30 and TRBJ2-3, with D possibly being TRBD2 (5 bases). The V end lost 3 bases, the J end lost 1 base, and 8 bases lay between the germline ends. Germline V gives CDR1 GTSNPN, CDR2 SVGIG (reference sequence). There are 13 residues in the CDR3. The CDR3 sequence is CAWRSSGTDTQYF. Written as DNA, the CDR3 is TGTGCCTGGAGGAGTAGCGGCACAGATACGCAGTATTTT.

The rearrangement links TRBV6-1 to TRBJ1-5, with D maybe TRBD1 (5 bases). This CDR3 has 15 residues. CDR1 and CDR2 from the germline V gene are MNHNS and SASEGT. Trimming cost V 1 base and J 7 bases, with 14 bases left between them. For the CDR3, the DNA is TGTGCCAGCAGTGAAGAGTGGGGGGTTTGGCAGCCCCAGCATTTT. Its protein is CASSEEWGVWQPQHF.

V usage is TRBV7-3 and J usage is TRBJ2-7; 10 nucleotides align to TRBD2. Germline loops: CDR1 SGHTA, CDR2 FQGTGA. Trimming cost V 5 bases and J 1 base; bases outside gene matches: 11. The CDR3 loop spans 17 amino acids. CDR3 in DNA: TGTGCCAGCAGCGTCCTAGCGGGAGAGGCTTCTTCCTACGAGCAGTACTTC. Encoded protein: CASSVLAGEASSYEQYF.

This clone was observed once. The chain is built from TRBV9 and TRBJ2-5, with D possibly TRBD1 on 6 matching bases. Trimming removed 3 bases from V and 4 bases from J, with 16 bases in between. Germline CDR1 reads SGDLS; CDR2 reads YYNGEE. The CDR3 is made up of 15 amino acids. CDR3 in DNA: TGTGCCAGCAGCGCTGGGCAGGGGATAGGAGAGACCCAGTACTTC. It codes for CASSAGQGIGETQYF.

The V and J genes are TRBV29-1 and TRBJ2-5; 8 bases are a match to TRBD2. Germline assignment: CDR1 SQVTM and CDR2 ANQGSEA. The CDR3 spans 15 residues. The junction had 15 bases not matched to a gene; V was cut back by 3 bases and J by 9 bases. CDR3 protein: CSVDPLAGSGGAQYF. CDR3 nucleotides: TGCAGCGTTGACCCTCTAGCGGGCAGCGGAGGGGCCCAGTACTTC. The variable domain in full, with the rest retrieved from reference TRBV29-1 and TRBJ2-5, is SAVISQKPSRDICQRGTSLTIQCQVDSQVTMMFWYRQQPGQSLTLIATANQGSEATYESGFVIDKFPISRPNLTFSTLTVSNMSPEDSSIYLCSVDPLAGSGGAQYFGPGTRLLVL.

The V call is TRBV7-9, the J call TRBJ2-1; D may be TRBD2 (5 bases). V was shortened by 10 bases and J by 8 bases, with 30 bases between the two germline ends. The germline V gene has CDR1 SEHNR and CDR2 FQNEAQ (reference sequence). This CDR3 comprises 17 residues. The chain's CDR3 is CAIHRVGSGTRIDEQFF. The CDR3 region has the DNA TGTGCCATCCACCGCGTGGGGAGCGGAACCAGGATCGATGAGCAGTTCTTC.

This clone was detected only once. The CDR3 protein is CASSVIPGLAGPYEQYF. In DNA, the CDR3 is TGTGCCAGTAGCGTTATACCCGGACTAGCGGGACCCTACGAGCAGTACTTC. This sequence joins TRBV19 and TRBJ2-7; the match to TRBD2 covers 12 bases. Germline assignment: CDR1 LNHDA and CDR2 SQIVND (reference sequence). V lost 6 bases and J lost 2; bases outside the gene matches: 11. The CDR3 has 17 amino acids. Using reference TRBV19 and TRBJ2-7 for the parts outside the CDR3, the full variable domain is DGGITQSPKYLFRKEGQNVTLSCEQNLNHDAMYWYRQDPGQGLRLIYYSQIVNDFQKGDIAEGYSVSREKKESFPLTVTSAQKNPTAFYLCASSVIPGLAGPYEQYFGPGTRLTVT.

This clone was observed once. This sequence joins TRBV27 and TRBJ2-7; 7 positions agree with TRBD2. This CDR3 contains 14 residues. With V trimmed by 8 bases and J by 2 bases, 9 bases remained unmatched. CDR1 MNHEY and CDR2 SMNVEV come from the germline V gene (reference sequence). CDR3 DNA: TGTGCCAGCCAAAGGACGGGAGGAGCCTACGAGCAGTACTTC. Residues: CASQRTGGAYEQYF.